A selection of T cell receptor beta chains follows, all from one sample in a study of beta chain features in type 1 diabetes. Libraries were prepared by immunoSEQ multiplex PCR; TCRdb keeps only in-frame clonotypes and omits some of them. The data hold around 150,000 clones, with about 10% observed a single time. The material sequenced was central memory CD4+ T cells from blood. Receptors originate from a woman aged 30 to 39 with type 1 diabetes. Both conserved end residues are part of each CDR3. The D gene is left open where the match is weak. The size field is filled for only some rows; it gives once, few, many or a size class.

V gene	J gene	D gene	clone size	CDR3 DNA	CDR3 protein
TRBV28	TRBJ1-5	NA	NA	TGTGCCAGCAGTTTTCGGGGAAATAGCAATCAGCCCCAGCATTTT	CASSFRGNSNQPQHF
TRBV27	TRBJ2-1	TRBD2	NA	TGTGCCAGCAGTAGGGCTAGCGGGAGTTTCTACAATGAGCAGTTCTTC	CASSRASGSFYNEQFF
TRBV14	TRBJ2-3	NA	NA	TGTGCCAGCAGCCAACGGGGACACAGCACAGATACGCAGTATTTT	CASSQRGHSTDTQYF
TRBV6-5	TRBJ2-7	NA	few	TGTGCCAGCAGTTACCCACAGGGAAGTTCCTACGAGCAGTACTTC	CASSYPQGSSYEQYF
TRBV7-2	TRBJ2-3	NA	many	TGTGCCAGCAGCCGTTCTGATACGCAGTATTTT	CASSRSDTQYF
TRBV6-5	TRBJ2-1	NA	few	TGTGCCAGCTACGGTACGAGTAAGTCCTACAATGAGCAGTTCTTC	CASYGTSKSYNEQFF
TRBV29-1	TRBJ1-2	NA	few	TGCAGCGCCCTAGCCGGGGGAAGTAATGGCTACACCTTC	CSALAGGSNGYTF
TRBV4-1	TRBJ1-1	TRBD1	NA	TGCGCCAGCAGTGAACAGGGGCTCTCGAACACTGAAGCTTTCTTT	CASSEQGLSNTEAFF
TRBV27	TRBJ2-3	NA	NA	TGTGCCAGCAGTTTCATGTCGGGAAATACGCAGTATTTT	CASSFMSGNTQYF
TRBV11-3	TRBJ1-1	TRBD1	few	TGTGCCAGCAGCCCAATTGGACAGGGGGCGTCTGAAGCTTTCTTT	CASSPIGQGASEAFF
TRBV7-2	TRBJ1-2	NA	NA	TGTGCCAGCAGCGCGCTCACCGCCTATGGCTACACCTTC	CASSALTAYGYTF
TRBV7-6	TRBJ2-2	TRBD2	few	TGTGCCAGCAATCCTAGCGGGAGCGGCACCGGGGAGCTGTTTTTT	CASNPSGSGTGELFF
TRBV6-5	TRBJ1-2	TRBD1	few	TGTGCCAGCAGGACAGGGTCCTATGGCTACACCTTC	CASRTGSYGYTF
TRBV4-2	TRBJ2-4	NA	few	TGTGCCAGCAGCCAAGTCCAGGGGAGTAAGGACAAAAACATTCAGTACTTC	CASSQVQGSKDKNIQYF
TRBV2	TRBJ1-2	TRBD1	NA	TGTGCCAGCAGGACCGGACAGGGCTATGGCTACACCTTC	CASRTGQGYGYTF
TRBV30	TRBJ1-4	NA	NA	TGTGCCTGGAGTGTACCCCGGAGTAATGAAAAACTGTTTTTT	CAWSVPRSNEKLFF
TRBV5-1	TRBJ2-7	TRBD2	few	TGCGCCAGCAGCTTGATGGCGGGAGACGGCGAGCAGTACTTC	CASSLMAGDGEQYF
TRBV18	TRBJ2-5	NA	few	TGTGCCAGCTCACCAAACGGGGACCAAGAGACCCAGTACTTC	CASSPNGDQETQYF
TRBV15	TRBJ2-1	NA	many	TGTGCCACCAGCAGGGCAGCTAGAGACAATGAGCAGTTCTTC	CATSRAARDNEQFF
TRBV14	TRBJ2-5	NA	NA	TGTGCCAGCAGCCAAGTTTTATTAGAGACCCAGTACTTC	CASSQVLLETQYF
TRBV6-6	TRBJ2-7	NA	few	TGTGCCAGCCGCACCGGGACAATTTACGAGCAGTACTTC	CASRTGTIYEQYF
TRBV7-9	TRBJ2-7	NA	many	TGTGCCAGCAGCTTTGGCAGGGAGGTACGTGAGTACTTC	CASSFGREVREYF
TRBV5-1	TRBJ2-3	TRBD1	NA	TGCGCCAGTCAACCCGGACAGGAATACACAGATACGCAGTATTTT	CASQPGQEYTDTQYF
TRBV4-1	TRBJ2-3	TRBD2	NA	TGCGCCAGCAGCCAGATAGCGGGAGGGCAAGCAGATACGCAGTATTTT	CASSQIAGGQADTQYF
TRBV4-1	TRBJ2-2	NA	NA	TGCGCCAGCAGCTCTTTACCTTGGGGAGATACCGGGGAGCTGTTTTTT	CASSSLPWGDTGELFF
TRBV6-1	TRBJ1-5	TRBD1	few	TGTGCCAGCAATTTAGACAGGGGCCACAATCAGCCCCAGCATTTT	CASNLDRGHNQPQHF
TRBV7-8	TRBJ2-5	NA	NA	TGTGCCACCTCCCTGGACGGAGGGAATACGGAGACCCAGTACTTC	CATSLDGGNTETQYF
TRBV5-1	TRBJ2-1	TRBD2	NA	TGCGCCAGCAGCTTAGGGACTAGCGGGAGCCCAGGCTCCTACAATGAGCAGTTCTTC	CASSLGTSGSPGSYNEQFF
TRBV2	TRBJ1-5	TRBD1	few	TGTGCCAGCAGTGCGCGACAGGGCTTCGACCAGCCCCAGCATTTT	CASSARQGFDQPQHF
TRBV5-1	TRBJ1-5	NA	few	TGCGCCAGCAGCCTAAAGGGAGCCGATCAGCCCCAGCATTTT	CASSLKGADQPQHF
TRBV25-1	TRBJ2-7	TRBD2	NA	TGTGCCAGCAGTATTAGCGGGAACCTCTACGAGCAGTACTTC	CASSISGNLYEQYF
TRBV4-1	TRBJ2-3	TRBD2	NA	TGTGCCAGCAGCCAAGGGACTAGCGCCACAGATACGCAGTATTTT	CASSQGTSATDTQYF
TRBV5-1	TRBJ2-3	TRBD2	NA	TGCGCCAGCAGCTTGGGGACTAGCGCAGATACGCAGTATTTT	CASSLGTSADTQYF
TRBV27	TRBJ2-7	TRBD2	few	TGTGCCAGCGCTAACCAATGGGGGGGGGCCTACGAGCAGTACTTC	CASANQWGGAYEQYF
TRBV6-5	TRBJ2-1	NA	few	TGTGCCAGCAGCGTGACAGGTGAGGGTGAGCAGTTCTTC	CASSVTGEGEQFF
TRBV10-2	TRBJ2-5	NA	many	TGCGCCACGAGAGGGGGAGAGACCCAGTACTTC	CATRGGETQYF
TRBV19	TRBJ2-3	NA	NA	TGTGCCAGTAGTATGCAAACTAGACGCACAGATACGCAGTATTTT	CASSMQTRRTDTQYF
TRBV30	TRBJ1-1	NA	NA	TGTGCCTGGAGTGTTGACAGCACAACTGAAGCTTTCTTT	CAWSVDSTTEAFF
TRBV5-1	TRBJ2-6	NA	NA	TGCGCCAGCAGCGATTACAGCTGGGCTGGGGCCAACGTCCTGACTTTC	CASSDYSWAGANVLTF
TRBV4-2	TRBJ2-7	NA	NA	TGTGCCAGCAGCCAAGACCTGGACTGGAACTACGAGCAGTACTTC	CASSQDLDWNYEQYF
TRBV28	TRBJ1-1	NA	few	TGTGCCAGCAGTGCCAGACAGCTTGAAGCTTTCTTT	CASSARQLEAFF
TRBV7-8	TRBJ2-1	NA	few	TGTGCCAGCAGCGTAAACAATGAGCAGTTCTTC	CASSVNNEQFF
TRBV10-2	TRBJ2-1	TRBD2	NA	TGCGCCAGCAGCGCCGGGACTAGCAATGAGCAGTTCTTC	CASSAGTSNEQFF
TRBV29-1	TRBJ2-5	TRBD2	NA	TGCAGCGTTGAGGGGGCTAGCGGGACCGGAGAGACCCAGTACTTC	CSVEGASGTGETQYF
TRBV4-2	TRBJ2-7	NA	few	TGTGCCAGCAGCCAAGTAGGGGGCTCCTACGAGCAGTACTTC	CASSQVGGSYEQYF
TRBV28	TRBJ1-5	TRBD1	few	TGTGCCAGCAGCCAGGACAGGGGGCATCAGCCCCAGCATTTT	CASSQDRGHQPQHF
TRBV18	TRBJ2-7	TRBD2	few	TGTGCCAGCTCACTAATAACTAGCGGATCCTACGAGCAGTACTTC	CASSLITSGSYEQYF
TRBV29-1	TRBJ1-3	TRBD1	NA	TGCAGCGTCCTAGGAGCCCAGGGGGCCTCTGGAAACACCATATATTTT	CSVLGAQGASGNTIYF
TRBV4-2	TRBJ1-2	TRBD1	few	TGTGCCAGCAGCCAGTCCGGGACAGACCTCTATGGCTACACCTTC	CASSQSGTDLYGYTF
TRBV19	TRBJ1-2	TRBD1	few	TGTGCCAGTAGTATGGAGACAGGGGGAAGCTATGGCTACACCTTC	CASSMETGGSYGYTF
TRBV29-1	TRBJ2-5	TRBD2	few	TGCAGCGTTGTCCGCGGGAGAGAGACCCAGTACTTC	CSVVRGRETQYF